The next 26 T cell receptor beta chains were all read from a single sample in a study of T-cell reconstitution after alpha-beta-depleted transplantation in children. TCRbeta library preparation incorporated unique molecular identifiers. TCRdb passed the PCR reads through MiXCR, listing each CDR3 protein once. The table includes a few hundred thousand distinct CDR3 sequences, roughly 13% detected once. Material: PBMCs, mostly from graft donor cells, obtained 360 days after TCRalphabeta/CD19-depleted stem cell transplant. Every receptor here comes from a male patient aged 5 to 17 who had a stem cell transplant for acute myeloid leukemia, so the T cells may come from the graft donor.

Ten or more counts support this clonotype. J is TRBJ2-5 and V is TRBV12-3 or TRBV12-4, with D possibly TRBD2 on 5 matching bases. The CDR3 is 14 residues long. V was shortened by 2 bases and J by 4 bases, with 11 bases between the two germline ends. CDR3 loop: CASSLIVAGETQYF. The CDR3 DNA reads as TGTGCCAGCAGTTTAATCGTGGCGGGAGAGACCCAGTACTTC.

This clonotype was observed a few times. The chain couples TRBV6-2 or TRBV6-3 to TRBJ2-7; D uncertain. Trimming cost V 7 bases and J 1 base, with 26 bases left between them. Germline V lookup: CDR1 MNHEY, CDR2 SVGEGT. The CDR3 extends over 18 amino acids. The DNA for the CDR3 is TGTGCCAGCACGGAACCGGGTCCTCTCTATGGTATGTCCTACGAGCAGTACTTC. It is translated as CASTEPGPLYGMSYEQYF.

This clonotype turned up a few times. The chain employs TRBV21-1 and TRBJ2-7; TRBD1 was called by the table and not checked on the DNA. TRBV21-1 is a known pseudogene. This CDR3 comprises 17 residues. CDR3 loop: CASSKGNAPWIYVEQYF. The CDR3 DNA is TGTGCCAGCAGCAAAGGAAATGCGCCTTGGATTTATGTCGAGCAGTACTTC.

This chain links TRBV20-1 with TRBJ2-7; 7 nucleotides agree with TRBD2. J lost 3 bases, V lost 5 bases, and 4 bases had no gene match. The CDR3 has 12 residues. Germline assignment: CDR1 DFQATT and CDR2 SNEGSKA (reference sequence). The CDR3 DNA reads TGCAGTGCTCGGGACTACCTCTACGAGCAGTACTTC. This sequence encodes CSARDYLYEQYF.

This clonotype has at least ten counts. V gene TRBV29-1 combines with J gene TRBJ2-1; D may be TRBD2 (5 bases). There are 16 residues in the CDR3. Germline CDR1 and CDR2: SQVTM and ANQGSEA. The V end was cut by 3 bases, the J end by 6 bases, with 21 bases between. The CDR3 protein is CSVERAVLPLGNEQFF. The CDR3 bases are TGCAGCGTTGAGAGGGCGGTTCTCCCCTTGGGCAATGAGCAGTTCTTC.

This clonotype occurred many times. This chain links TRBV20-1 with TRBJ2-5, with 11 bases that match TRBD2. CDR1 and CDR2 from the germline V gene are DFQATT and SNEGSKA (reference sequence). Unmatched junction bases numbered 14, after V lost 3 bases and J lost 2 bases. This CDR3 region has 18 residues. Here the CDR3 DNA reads TGCAGTGCTAGGGGGGGCCTCGGGACTAGCGGCCTTCAAGAGACCCAGTACTTC. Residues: CSARGGLGTSGLQETQYF.

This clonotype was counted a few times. The CDR3 DNA reads TGTGCCAGCAGCCTACTCCCTAGCGCGCACTACGAGCAGTACTTC. As protein: CASSLLPSAHYEQYF. This chain links TRBV7-9 with TRBJ2-7, with D tentatively TRBD2 (6 bases). Germline V lookup: CDR1 SEHNR, CDR2 FQNEAQ (reference sequence). CDR3 length: 15 amino acids. V was pared by 5 bases and J by 3 bases, with 17 bases between.

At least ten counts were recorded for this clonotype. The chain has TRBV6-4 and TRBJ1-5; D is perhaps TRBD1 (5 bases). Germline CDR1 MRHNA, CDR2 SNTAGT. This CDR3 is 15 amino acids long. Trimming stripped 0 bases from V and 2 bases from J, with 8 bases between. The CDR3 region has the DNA TGTGCCAGCAGTGACTCCGGGGGGGGCAATCAGCCCCAGCATTTT. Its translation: CASSDSGGGNQPQHF.

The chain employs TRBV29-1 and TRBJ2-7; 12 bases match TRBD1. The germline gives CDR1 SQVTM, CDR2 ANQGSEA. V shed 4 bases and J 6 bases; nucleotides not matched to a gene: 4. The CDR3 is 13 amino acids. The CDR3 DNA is TGCAGCGTTGTGGGACAGGGGGCTGGCGAGCAGTACTTC. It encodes CSVVGQGAGEQYF.

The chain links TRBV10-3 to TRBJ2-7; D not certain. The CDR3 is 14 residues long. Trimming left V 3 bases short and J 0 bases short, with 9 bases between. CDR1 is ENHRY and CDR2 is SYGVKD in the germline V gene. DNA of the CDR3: TGTGCCATCAGTGATCCAAGGAGCTCCTACGAGCAGTACTTC. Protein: CAISDPRSSYEQYF.

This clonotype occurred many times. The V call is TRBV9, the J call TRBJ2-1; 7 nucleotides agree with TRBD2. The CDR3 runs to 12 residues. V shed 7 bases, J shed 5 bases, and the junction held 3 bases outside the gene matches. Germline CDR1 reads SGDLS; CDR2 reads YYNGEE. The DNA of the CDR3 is TGTGCCAGCCTTGGGGGGGACAATGAGCAGTTCTTC. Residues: CASLGGDNEQFF.

CDR3 nucleotides: TGTGCCACCAGCGACAGCCAATTGTACCAAGAGACCCAGTACTTC. This encodes CATSDSQLYQETQYF. The chain links TRBV15 to TRBJ2-5, with D possibly matching TRBD1 (5 bases). Per germline, CDR1 LNHNV and CDR2 YYDKDF (reference sequence). Trimming stripped 5 bases from V and 0 bases from J, with 13 bases between. This CDR3 has 15 amino acids.

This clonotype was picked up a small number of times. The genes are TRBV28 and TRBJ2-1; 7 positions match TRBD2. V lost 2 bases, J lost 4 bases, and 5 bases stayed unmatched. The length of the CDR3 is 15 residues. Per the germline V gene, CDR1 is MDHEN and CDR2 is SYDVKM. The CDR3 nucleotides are TGTGCCAGCAGTTTAAGACTAGCAAGGTACAATGAGCAGTTCTTC. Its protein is CASSLRLARYNEQFF.

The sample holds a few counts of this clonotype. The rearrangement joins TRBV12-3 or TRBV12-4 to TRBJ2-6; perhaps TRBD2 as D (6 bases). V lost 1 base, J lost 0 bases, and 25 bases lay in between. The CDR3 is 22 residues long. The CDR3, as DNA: TGTGCCAGCAGTTTAGAAAGATGGACGGACGGGACTCTTGGCTCTGGGGCCAACGTCCTGACTTTC. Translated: CASSLERWTDGTLGSGANVLTF.

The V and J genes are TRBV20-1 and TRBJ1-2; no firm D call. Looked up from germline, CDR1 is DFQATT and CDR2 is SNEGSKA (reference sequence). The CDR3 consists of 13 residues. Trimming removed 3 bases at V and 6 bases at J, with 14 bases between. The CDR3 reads CSASSRNLNGYTF. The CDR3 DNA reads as TGCAGTGCTAGTAGTCGGAACCTAAATGGCTACACCTTC.

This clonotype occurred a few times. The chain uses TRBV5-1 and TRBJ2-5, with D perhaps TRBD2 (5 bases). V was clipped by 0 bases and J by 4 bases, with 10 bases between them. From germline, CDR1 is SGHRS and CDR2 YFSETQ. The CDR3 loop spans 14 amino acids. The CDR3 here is CASSLAGKPETQYF. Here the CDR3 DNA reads TGCGCCAGCAGCTTGGCCGGGAAGCCAGAGACCCAGTACTTC.

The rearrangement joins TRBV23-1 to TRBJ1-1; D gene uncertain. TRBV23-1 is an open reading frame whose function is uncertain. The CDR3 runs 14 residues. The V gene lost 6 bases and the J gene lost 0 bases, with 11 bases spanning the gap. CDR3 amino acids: CASRLDGVNTEAFF. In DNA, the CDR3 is TGCGCCAGCAGACTGGACGGCGTGAACACTGAAGCTTTCTTT.

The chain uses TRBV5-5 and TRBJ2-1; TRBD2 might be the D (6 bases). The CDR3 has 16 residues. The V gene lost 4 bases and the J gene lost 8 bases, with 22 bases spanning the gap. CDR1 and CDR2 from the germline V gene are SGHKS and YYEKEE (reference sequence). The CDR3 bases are TGTGCCAGCAGCCAGAGGCTAGCGACTCAGAGGGATGAGCAGTTCTTC. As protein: CASSQRLATQRDEQFF.

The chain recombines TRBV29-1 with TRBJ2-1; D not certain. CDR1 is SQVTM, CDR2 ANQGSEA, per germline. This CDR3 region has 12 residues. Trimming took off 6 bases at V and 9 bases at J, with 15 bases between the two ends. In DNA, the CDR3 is TGCAGCGTCCTAGGCCAAATTGGTGAGCAGTTCTTC. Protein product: CSVLGQIGEQFF.

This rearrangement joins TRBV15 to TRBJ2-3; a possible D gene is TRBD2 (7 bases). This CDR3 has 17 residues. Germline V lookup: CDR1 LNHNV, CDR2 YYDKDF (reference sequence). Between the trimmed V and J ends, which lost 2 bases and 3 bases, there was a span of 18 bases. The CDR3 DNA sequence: TGTGCCACCAGCAGAACCTCGTCGGGGGGCCGGACAGATACGCAGTATTTT. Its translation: CATSRTSSGGRTDTQYF.

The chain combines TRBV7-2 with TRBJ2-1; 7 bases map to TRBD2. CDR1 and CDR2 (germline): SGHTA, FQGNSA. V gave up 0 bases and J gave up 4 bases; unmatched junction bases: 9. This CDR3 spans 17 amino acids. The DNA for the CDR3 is TGTGCCAGCAGCTTAGCGGGGTTGCCTAGCGGATACAATGAGCAGTTCTTC. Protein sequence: CASSLAGLPSGYNEQFF.

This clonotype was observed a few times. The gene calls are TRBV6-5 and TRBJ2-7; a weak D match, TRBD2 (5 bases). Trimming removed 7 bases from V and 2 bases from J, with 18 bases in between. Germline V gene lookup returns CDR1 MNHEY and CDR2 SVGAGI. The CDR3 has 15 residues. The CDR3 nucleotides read TGTGCCAGCACCCAGCATGGGAGAACCCCCTACGAGCAGTACTTC. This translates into CASTQHGRTPYEQYF.

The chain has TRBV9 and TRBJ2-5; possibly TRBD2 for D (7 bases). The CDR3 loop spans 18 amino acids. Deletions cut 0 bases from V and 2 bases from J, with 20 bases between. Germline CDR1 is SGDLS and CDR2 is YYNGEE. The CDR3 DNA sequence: TGTGCCAGCAGCGTAGCATGGAGAGGGGGGGGAACTCAAGAGACCCAGTACTTC. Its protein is CASSVAWRGGGTQETQYF.

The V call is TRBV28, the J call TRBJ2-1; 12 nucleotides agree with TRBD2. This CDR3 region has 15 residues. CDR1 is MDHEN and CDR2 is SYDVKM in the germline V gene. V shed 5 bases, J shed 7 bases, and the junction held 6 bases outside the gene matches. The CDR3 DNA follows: TGTGCCAGCAGTCGGACTAGCGGGATTTGGAATGAGCAGTTCTTC. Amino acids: CASSRTSGIWNEQFF.

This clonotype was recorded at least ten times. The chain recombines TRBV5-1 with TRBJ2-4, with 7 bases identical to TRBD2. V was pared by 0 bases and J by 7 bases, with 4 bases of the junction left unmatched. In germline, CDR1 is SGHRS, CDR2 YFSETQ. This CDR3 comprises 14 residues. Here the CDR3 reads CASSLVGGINIQYF. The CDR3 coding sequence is TGCGCCAGCAGCTTGGTCGGGGGGATCAACATTCAGTACTTC. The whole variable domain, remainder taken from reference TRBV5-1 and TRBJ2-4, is KAGVTQTPRYLIKTRGQQVTLSCSPISGHRSVSWYQQTPGQGLQFLFEYFSETQRNKGNFPGRFSGRQFSNSRSEMNVSTLELGDSALYLCASSLVGGINIQYFGAGTRLSVL.

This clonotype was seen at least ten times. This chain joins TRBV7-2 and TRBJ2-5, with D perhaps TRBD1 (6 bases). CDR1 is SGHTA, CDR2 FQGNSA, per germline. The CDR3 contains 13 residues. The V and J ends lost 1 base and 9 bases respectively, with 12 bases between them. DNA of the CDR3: TGTGCCAGCAGCTTAGGGAGGACAGTTGCCCAGTACTTC. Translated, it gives CASSLGRTVAQYF.